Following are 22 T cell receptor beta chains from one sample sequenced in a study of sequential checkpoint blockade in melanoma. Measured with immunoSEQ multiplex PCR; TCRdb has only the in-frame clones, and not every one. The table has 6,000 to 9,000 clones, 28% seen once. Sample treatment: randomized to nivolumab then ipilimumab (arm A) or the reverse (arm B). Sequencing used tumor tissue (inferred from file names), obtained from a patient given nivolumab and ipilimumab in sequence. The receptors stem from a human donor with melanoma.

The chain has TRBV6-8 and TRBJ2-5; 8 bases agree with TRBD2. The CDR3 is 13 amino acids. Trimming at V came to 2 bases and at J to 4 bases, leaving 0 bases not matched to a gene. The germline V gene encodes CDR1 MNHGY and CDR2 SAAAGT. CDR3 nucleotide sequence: TGTGCCAGCAGTTACAGCGGGGGAGAGACCCAGTACTTC. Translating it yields CASSYSGGETQYF.

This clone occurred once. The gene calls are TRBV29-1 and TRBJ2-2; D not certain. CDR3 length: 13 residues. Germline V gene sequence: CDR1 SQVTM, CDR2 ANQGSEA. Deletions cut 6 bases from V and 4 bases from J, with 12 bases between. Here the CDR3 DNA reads TGCAGCGTGACGGTTACGGGCACCGGGGAGCTGTTTTTT. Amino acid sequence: CSVTVTGTGELFF.

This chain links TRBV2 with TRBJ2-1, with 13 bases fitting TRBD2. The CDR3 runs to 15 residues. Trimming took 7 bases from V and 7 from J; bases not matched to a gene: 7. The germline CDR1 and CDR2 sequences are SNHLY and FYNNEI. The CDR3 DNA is TGTGCCAGCATGAGGACTAGCGGGAGTTGGAATGAGCAGTTCTTC. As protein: CASMRTSGSWNEQFF.

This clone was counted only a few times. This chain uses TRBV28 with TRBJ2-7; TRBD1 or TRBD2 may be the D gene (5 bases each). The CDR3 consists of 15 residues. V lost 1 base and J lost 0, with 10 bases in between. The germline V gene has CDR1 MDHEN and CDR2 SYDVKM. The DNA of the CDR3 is TGTGCCAGCAGTTTATCTGCAGGGAGCTCCTACGAGCAGTACTTC. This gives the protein CASSLSAGSSYEQYF.

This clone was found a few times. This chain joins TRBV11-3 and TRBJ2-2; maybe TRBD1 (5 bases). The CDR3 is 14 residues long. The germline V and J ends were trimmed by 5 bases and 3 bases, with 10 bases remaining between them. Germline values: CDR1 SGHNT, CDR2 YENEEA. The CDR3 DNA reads TGTGCCAGCAGCCAATCGACAGACACCGGGGAGCTGTTTTTT. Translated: CASSQSTDTGELFF.

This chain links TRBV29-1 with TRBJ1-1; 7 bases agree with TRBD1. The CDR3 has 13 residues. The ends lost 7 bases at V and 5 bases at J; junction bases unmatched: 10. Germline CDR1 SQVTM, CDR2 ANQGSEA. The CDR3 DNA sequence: TGCAGCGGCCAACAGGGGAGGGAGACTGAAGCTTTCTTT. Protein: CSGQQGRETEAFF.

CDR3 sequence (DNA): TGTGCCAGCAGTGAGCAATGGACGAATTGGGAGACCCAGTACTTC. This translates into CASSEQWTNWETQYF. The gene calls are TRBV6-8 and TRBJ2-5; no firm D call. V lost 5 bases and J 5 bases, leaving 18 bases between the germline ends. The germline gives CDR1 MNHGY, CDR2 SAAAGT. The length of the CDR3 is 15 residues.

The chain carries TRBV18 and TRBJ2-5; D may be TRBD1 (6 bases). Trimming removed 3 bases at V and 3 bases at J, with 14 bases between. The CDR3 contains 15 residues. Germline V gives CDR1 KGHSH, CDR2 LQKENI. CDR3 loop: CASSPKGQPEETQYF. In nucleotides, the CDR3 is TGTGCCAGCTCACCCAAAGGACAGCCAGAAGAGACCCAGTACTTC.

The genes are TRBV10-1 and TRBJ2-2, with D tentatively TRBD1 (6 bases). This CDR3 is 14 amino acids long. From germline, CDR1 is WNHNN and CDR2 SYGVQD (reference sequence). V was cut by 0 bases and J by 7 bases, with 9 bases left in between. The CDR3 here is CASSESRGGGELFF. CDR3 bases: TGCGCCAGCAGTGAGTCCAGGGGCGGCGGGGAGCTGTTTTTT.

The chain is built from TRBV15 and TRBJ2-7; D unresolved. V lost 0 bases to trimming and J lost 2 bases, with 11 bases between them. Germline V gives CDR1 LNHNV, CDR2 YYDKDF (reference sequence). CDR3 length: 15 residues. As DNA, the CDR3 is TGTGCCACCAGCAGAGATTTTAACGGAGCCTACGAGCAGTACTTC. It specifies CATSRDFNGAYEQYF. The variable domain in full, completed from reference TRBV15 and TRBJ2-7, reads DAMVIQNPRYQVTQFGKPVTLSCSQTLNHNVMYWYQQKSSQAPKLLFHYYDKDFNNEADTPDNFQSRRPNTSFCFLDIRSPGLGDTAMYLCATSRDFNGAYEQYFGPGTRLTVT.

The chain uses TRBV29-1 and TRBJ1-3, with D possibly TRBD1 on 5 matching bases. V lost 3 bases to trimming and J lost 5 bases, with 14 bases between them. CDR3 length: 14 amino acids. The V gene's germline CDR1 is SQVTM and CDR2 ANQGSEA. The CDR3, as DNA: TGCAGCGTTGACCCCGGGGGTACTCGAAACACCATATATTTT. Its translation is CSVDPGGTRNTIYF.

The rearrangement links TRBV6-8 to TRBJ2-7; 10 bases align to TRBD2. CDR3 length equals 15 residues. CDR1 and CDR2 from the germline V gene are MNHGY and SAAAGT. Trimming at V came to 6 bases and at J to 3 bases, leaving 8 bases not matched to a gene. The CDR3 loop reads CASSITLAGYYEQYF. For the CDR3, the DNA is TGTGCCAGCAGCATAACACTAGCGGGATACTACGAGCAGTACTTC.

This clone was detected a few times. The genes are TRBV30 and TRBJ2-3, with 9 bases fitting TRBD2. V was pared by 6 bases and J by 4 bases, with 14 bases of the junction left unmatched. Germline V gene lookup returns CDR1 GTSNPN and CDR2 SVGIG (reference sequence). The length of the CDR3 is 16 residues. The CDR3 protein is CACHPSGVGASDTQYF. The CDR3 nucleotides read TGTGCCTGCCACCCTAGCGGGGTAGGTGCTTCAGATACGCAGTATTTT.

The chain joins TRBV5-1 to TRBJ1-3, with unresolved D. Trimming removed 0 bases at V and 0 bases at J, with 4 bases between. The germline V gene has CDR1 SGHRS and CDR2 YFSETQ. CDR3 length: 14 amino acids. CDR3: CASSLGNSGNTIYF. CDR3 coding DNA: TGCGCCAGCAGCTTGGGCAACTCTGGAAACACCATATATTTT.

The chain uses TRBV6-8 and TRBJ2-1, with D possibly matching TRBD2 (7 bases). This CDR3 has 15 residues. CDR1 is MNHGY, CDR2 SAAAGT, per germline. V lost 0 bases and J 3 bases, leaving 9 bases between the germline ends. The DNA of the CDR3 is TGTGCCAGCAGTTACTCGGGAGGGGGCTACAATGAGCAGTTCTTC. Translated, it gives CASSYSGGGYNEQFF.

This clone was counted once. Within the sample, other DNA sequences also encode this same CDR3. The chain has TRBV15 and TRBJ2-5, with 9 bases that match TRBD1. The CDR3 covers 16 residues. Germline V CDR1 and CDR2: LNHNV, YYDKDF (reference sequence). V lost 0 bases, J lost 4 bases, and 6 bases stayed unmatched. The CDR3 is CATSRDRGQGRETQYF. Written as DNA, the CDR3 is TGTGCCACCAGCAGAGATCGAGGACAGGGGAGAGAGACCCAGTACTTC. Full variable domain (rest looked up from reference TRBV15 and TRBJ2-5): DAMVIQNPRYQVTQFGKPVTLSCSQTLNHNVMYWYQQKSSQAPKLLFHYYDKDFNNEADTPDNFQSRRPNTSFCFLDIRSPGLGDTAMYLCATSRDRGQGRETQYFGPGTRLLVL.

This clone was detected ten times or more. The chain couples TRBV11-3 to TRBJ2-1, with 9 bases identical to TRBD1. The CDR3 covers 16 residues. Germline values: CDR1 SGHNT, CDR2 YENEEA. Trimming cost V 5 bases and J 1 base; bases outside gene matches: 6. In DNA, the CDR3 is TGTGCCAGCAGCCCCAAGACAGGGGGTTCCTACAATGAGCAGTTCTTC. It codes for CASSPKTGGSYNEQFF.

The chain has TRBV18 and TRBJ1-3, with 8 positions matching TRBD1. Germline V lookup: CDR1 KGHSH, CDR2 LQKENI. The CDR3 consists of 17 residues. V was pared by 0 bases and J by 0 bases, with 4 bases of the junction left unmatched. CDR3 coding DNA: TGTGCCAGCTCACCACCCCCCGGGACAGGCTCTGGAAACACCATATATTTT. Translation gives CASSPPPGTGSGNTIYF.

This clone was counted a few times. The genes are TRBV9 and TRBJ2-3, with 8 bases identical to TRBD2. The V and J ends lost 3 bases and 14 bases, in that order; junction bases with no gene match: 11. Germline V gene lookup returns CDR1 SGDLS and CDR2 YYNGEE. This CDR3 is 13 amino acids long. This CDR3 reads CASSAETGTRMYF. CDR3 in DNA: TGTGCCAGCAGCGCCGAAACCGGGACTAGAATGTATTTT.

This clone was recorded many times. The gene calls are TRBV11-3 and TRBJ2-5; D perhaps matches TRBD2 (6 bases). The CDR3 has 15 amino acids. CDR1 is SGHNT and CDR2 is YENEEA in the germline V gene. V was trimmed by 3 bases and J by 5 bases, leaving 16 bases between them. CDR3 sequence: CASSFTPTRRETQYF. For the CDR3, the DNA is TGTGCCAGCAGCTTCACCCCGACTAGGCGGGAGACCCAGTACTTC.

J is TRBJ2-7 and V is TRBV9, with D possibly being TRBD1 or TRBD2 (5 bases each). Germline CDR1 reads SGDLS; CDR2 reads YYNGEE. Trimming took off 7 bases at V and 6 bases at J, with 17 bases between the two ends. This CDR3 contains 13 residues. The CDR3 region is CASGGQGRIEQYF. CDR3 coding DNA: TGTGCCAGCGGAGGCCAGGGTCGTATCGAGCAGTACTTC.

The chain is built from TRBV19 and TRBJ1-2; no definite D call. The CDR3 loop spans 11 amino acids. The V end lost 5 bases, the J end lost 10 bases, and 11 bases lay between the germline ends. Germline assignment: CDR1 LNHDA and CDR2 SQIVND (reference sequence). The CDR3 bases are TGTGCCAGTAGTGGAGTCCGGGACTACACCTTC. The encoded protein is CASSGVRDYTF.